A single sample is the source of the 31 T cell receptor beta chains below, sequenced in a study of T-cell memory formation after mild COVID-19. TCRdb processed the 5' RACE reads anew with MiXCR; each CDR3 protein has one entry. The sample holds roughly 550,000 distinct CDR3 sequences, roughly 20% seen once. The sample comprised PBMCs or a T cell subset sorted from them (not recorded which). The origin of the receptors is an adult woman who had mild COVID-19 (a few samples of this study predate the infection). Cell type and time point are not known.

The chain couples TRBV7-2 to TRBJ1-6; weak D call: TRBD1 (5 bases). Germline V CDR1 and CDR2: SGHTA, FQGNSA. The CDR3 is made up of 15 amino acids. V lost 4 bases, J lost 6 bases, and 13 bases lay in between. The CDR3 DNA sequence: TGTGCCAGCAGCTCGGGACCTAGGGTTAATTCACCCCTCCACTTT. Its protein is CASSSGPRVNSPLHF.

This clonotype has ten or more counts. This chain connects TRBV29-1 to TRBJ2-6; D uncertain. The CDR3 length is 15 residues. Trimming stripped 4 bases from V and 3 bases from J, with 13 bases between. Germline V CDR1 and CDR2: SQVTM, ANQGSEA. The CDR3 bases are TGCAGCGTTGCAGCTCCAACCATTGGGGCCAACGTCCTGACTTTC. This sequence encodes CSVAAPTIGANVLTF.

This clonotype was observed a few times. The CDR3 here is CASSRPPEETQYF. The CDR3, as DNA: TGTGCCAGCAGTAGGCCCCCGGAAGAGACCCAGTACTTC. The chain combines TRBV12-3 or TRBV12-4 with TRBJ2-5, with D uncertain. Trimming took off 5 bases at V and 3 bases at J, with 10 bases between the two ends. The CDR3 has 13 amino acids.

The rearrangement joins TRBV7-6 to TRBJ2-2; D perhaps matches TRBD1 (5 bases). This CDR3 region has 14 residues. Germline CDR1 and CDR2: SGHVS and FNYEAQ. Trimming pared 3 bases from V and 6 bases from J, leaving 11 bases between. CDR3 loop: CASSFLQGAGELFF. The CDR3 DNA reads as TGTGCCAGCAGCTTCCTGCAGGGCGCCGGGGAGCTGTTTTTT.

V and J are TRBV4-1 and TRBJ1-2; D gene unclear. The CDR3 totals 14 residues. Trimming removed 0 bases at V and 8 bases at J, with 13 bases between. Per germline, CDR1 MGHRA and CDR2 YSYEKL. As DNA, the CDR3 is TGCGCCAGCAGCCAAGATGTAGGCCCTAGGGGCTACACCTTC. Translating gives CASSQDVGPRGYTF.

This clonotype was counted many times. The chain has TRBV7-2 and TRBJ2-3, with 7 bases fitting TRBD1. Per the germline V gene, CDR1 is SGHTA and CDR2 is FQGNSA. V was clipped by 3 bases and J by 1 base; unmatched bases: 10. The CDR3 has 17 residues. The CDR3: CASSFRPTGAGTDTQYF. The CDR3 DNA sequence: TGTGCCAGCAGCTTCCGCCCTACAGGGGCCGGCACAGATACGCAGTATTTT.

This clonotype was counted only a few times. This sequence joins TRBV5-1 and TRBJ1-4, with 7 bases aligning to TRBD1. V lost 5 bases, J lost 8 bases, and 12 bases stayed unmatched. The CDR3 consists of 15 residues. Germline CDR1 SGHRS, CDR2 YFSETQ. The CDR3: CASSTTGAYLEKLFF. CDR3 sequence (DNA): TGCGCCAGCAGTACCACAGGGGCTTATCTCGAAAAACTGTTTTTT.

The chain recombines TRBV7-8 with TRBJ2-1; TRBD1 agrees at 7 bases. CDR3 size: 13 residues. The trim removed 4 bases at V and 4 bases at J, leaving 1 base unmatched. The germline gives CDR1 SGHVS, CDR2 FQNEAQ. Here the CDR3 reads CASSYRGYNEQFF. The CDR3 coding sequence is TGTGCCAGCAGCTACAGGGGATACAATGAGCAGTTCTTC.

A few counts support this clonotype. The chain is built from TRBV9 and TRBJ1-3; 7 nucleotides align to TRBD1. The CDR3 spans 16 residues. The V gene's germline CDR1 is SGDLS and CDR2 YYNGEE. Unmatched junction bases numbered 11, after V lost 4 bases and J lost 4 bases. In DNA form, the CDR3 reads TGTGCCAGCAGCCCCGCTCCGACAGGGATCGGAAACACCATATATTTT. Amino acids: CASSPAPTGIGNTIYF.

This clonotype showed up just a few times. This chain links TRBV6-2 or TRBV6-3 with TRBJ1-2; D unclear. Trimming removed 2 bases at V and 0 bases at J, with 7 bases between. Germline CDR1 and CDR2: MNHEY and SVGEGT. This CDR3 has 14 residues. The chain's CDR3 is CASSYESSNYGYTF. CDR3 coding DNA: TGTGCCAGCAGTTACGAGTCATCTAACTATGGCTACACCTTC.

This sequence joins TRBV24-1 and TRBJ1-5; D is unclear. This CDR3 contains 13 residues. With 7 bases removed from V and 4 bases from J, the gap between germline ends came to 10 bases. Per germline, CDR1 KGHDR and CDR2 SFDVKD. DNA of the CDR3: TGTGCCACCAGGGGCAACTCAAATCAGCCCCAGCATTTT. This gives the protein CATRGNSNQPQHF.

V usage is TRBV19 and J usage is TRBJ2-5, with 9 bases fitting TRBD2. The germline V gene has CDR1 LNHDA and CDR2 SQIVND (reference sequence). The length of the CDR3 is 15 residues. The J segment lost 4 bases and the V segment lost 2 bases, leaving 5 bases of the junction unmatched. The CDR3 DNA reads as TGTGCCAGTAGTATACGTAGCGGGAGTTCAGAGACCCAGTACTTC. Its protein is CASSIRSGSSETQYF. The full variable domain, completed using reference TRBV19 and TRBJ2-5, is DGGITQSPKYLFRKEGQNVTLSCEQNLNHDAMYWYRQDPGQGLRLIYYSQIVNDFQKGDIAEGYSVSREKKESFPLTVTSAQKNPTAFYLCASSIRSGSSETQYFGPGTRLLVL.

There are many counts of this clonotype. The chain carries TRBV5-5 and TRBJ1-1, with D unclear. Germline CDR1 SGHKS, CDR2 YYEKEE (reference sequence). The CDR3 spans 13 residues. Trimming took off 0 bases at V and 2 bases at J, with 5 bases between the two ends. The CDR3 DNA sequence: TGTGCCAGCAGCTTGGACTTAAACACTGAAGCTTTCTTT. Protein product: CASSLDLNTEAFF.

This chain connects TRBV7-9 to TRBJ1-1, with TRBD1 as a possible D gene (6 bases). The CDR3 is 13 residues long. The ends were cut back, 1 base at V and 8 bases at J, with 11 bases in the middle. The germline V gene encodes CDR1 SEHNR and CDR2 FQNEAQ (reference sequence). Written as DNA, the CDR3 is TGTGCCAGCAGCTTAGGACAGGCCCGAGAAGCTTTCTTT. Translating it yields CASSLGQAREAFF.

This clonotype appeared a few times. The chain employs TRBV27 and TRBJ2-7; the match to TRBD1 covers 9 bases. V dropped 3 bases and J dropped 5; count of bases not matched to a gene: 11. Per the germline V gene, CDR1 is MNHEY and CDR2 is SMNVEV (reference sequence). The CDR3 contains 16 residues. The CDR3: CASSFLAGTGSHEQYF. The CDR3 region has the DNA TGTGCCAGCAGTTTCCTCGCCGGGACAGGGTCCCACGAGCAGTACTTC.

This clonotype was seen a handful of times. V usage is TRBV12-3 or TRBV12-4 and J usage is TRBJ2-7; no reliable D call. This CDR3 is 14 amino acids long. V was pared by 4 bases and J by 0 bases, with 10 bases between. The CDR3 DNA is TGTGCCAGCAGTTGGACCGTTAGCTCCTACGAGCAGTACTTC. This encodes CASSWTVSSYEQYF.

This clonotype was seen only a few times. The chain has TRBV7-6 and TRBJ2-2; 10 nucleotides match TRBD2. The CDR3 runs to 18 residues. The V gene's germline CDR1 is SGHVS and CDR2 FNYEAQ. With 1 base clipped from V and 0 bases from J, the junction kept 5 bases outside the gene matches. The CDR3 reads CASSLVAGGLANTGELFF. CDR3 sequence (DNA): TGTGCCAGCAGCTTAGTAGCGGGAGGCCTCGCGAACACCGGGGAGCTGTTTTTT.

The V call is TRBV29-1, the J call TRBJ2-1; 7 positions match TRBD1. CDR1 SQVTM and CDR2 ANQGSEA come from the germline V gene. The length of the CDR3 is 16 residues. The trim removed 0 bases at V and 0 bases at J, leaving 5 bases unmatched. CDR3 in DNA: TGCAGCGTTGAAGAAATAGGGGGCTCCTCCTACAATGAGCAGTTCTTC. It yields the protein CSVEEIGGSSYNEQFF.

This clonotype occurred many times. The rearrangement links TRBV29-1 to TRBJ2-1, with 8 nucleotides matching TRBD2. CDR3 length: 14 amino acids. The V and J ends lost 4 bases and 2 bases, in that order; junction bases with no gene match: 4. CDR1 is SQVTM, CDR2 ANQGSEA, per germline. The CDR3 nucleotides read TGCAGCGTTGCAGTCGGGGGGGCCTACAATGAGCAGTTCTTC. This encodes CSVAVGGAYNEQFF.

This clonotype has only a few counts. CDR3 protein: CASSLTGLNEQFF. CDR3 DNA: TGTGCCAGCAGTTTGACTGGCCTCAATGAGCAGTTCTTC. This rearrangement joins TRBV12-3 or TRBV12-4 to TRBJ2-1; D unresolved. The CDR3 contains 13 residues. Trimming removed 3 bases at V and 6 bases at J, with 9 bases between.

A few counts support this clonotype. The chain has TRBV5-1 and TRBJ1-1; the D gene is possibly TRBD1 (5 bases). Germline V gene lookup returns CDR1 SGHRS and CDR2 YFSETQ. The CDR3 consists of 15 residues. V dropped 3 bases and J dropped 3 bases, with 15 bases sitting between them. The CDR3 loop is CASSWVVGRDTEAFF. The CDR3, as DNA: TGCGCCAGCAGCTGGGTGGTGGGCAGGGACACTGAAGCTTTCTTT. Drawing the rest from reference TRBV5-1 and TRBJ1-1, the complete variable domain is KAGVTQTPRYLIKTRGQQVTLSCSPISGHRSVSWYQQTPGQGLQFLFEYFSETQRNKGNFPGRFSGRQFSNSRSEMNVSTLELGDSALYLCASSWVVGRDTEAFFGQGTRLTVV.

The chain joins TRBV9 to TRBJ2-2; the D is unclear. There are 13 residues in the CDR3. Germline-derived CDR1 and CDR2 are SGDLS and YYNGEE. Trimming took 5 bases from V and 7 from J, leaving 12 bases between them. CDR3 in amino acids: CASRAPGGGELFF. The CDR3 region has the DNA TGTGCCAGCAGGGCCCCAGGTGGCGGGGAGCTGTTTTTT. Full variable domain (missing parts from reference TRBV9 and TRBJ2-2): DSGVTQTPKHLITATGQRVTLRCSPRSGDLSVYWYQQSLDQGLQFLIQYYNGEERAKGNILERFSAQQFPDLHSELNLSSLELGDSALYFCASRAPGGGELFFGEGSRLTVL.

This clonotype was counted a few times. J is TRBJ2-7 and V is TRBV7-3; unclear D gene. CDR1 and CDR2 (germline): SGHTA, FQGTGA. V was pared by 2 bases and J by 3 bases, with 8 bases between. This CDR3 is built from 13 residues. This CDR3 is CASSLYTVYEQYF. CDR3 sequence (DNA): TGTGCCAGCAGCTTATACACAGTCTACGAGCAGTACTTC.

The rearrangement joins TRBV27 to TRBJ1-2, with 10 positions matching TRBD1. In germline, CDR1 is MNHEY, CDR2 SMNVEV (reference sequence). Trimming cost V 4 bases and J 5 bases; bases outside gene matches: 4. The CDR3 is made up of 14 amino acids. This chain's CDR3 is CASSSPGQGYGYTF. CDR3 bases: TGTGCCAGCAGTTCACCGGGACAGGGGTATGGCTACACCTTC.

The V gene is TRBV15, the J gene TRBJ2-1; 8 positions agree with TRBD1. Trimming cost V 3 bases and J 8 bases; bases outside gene matches: 6. Germline CDR1 LNHNV, CDR2 YYDKDF (reference sequence). This CDR3 has 14 amino acids. The DNA of the CDR3 is TGTGCCACCAGCAGTGCAGGACAGGGCCATGAGCAGTTCTTC. It codes for CATSSAGQGHEQFF. The whole variable domain, filled in from reference TRBV15 and TRBJ2-1, reads DAMVIQNPRYQVTQFGKPVTLSCSQTLNHNVMYWYQQKSSQAPKLLFHYYDKDFNNEADTPDNFQSRRPNTSFCFLDIRSPGLGDTAMYLCATSSAGQGHEQFFGPGTRLTVL.

In this sample, this clonotype turned up a few times. The chain carries TRBV4-2 and TRBJ1-4; 8 bases match TRBD1. The CDR3 consists of 17 residues. The J segment lost 7 bases and the V segment lost 4 bases, leaving 14 bases of the junction unmatched. In germline, CDR1 is LGHNA, CDR2 YNFKEQ. CDR3 in amino acids: CASSRRQGQSIGEKLFF. CDR3 DNA: TGTGCCAGCAGCCGACGACAGGGGCAATCAATTGGTGAAAAACTGTTTTTT.

The V gene is TRBV25-1, the J gene TRBJ2-1; TRBD1 matches at 10 bases. The CDR3 is made up of 15 amino acids. The germline V gene has CDR1 MGHDK and CDR2 SYGVNS. Trimming took 1 base from V and 5 from J; bases not matched to a gene: 2. The CDR3 DNA sequence: TGTGCCAGCAGTGAATGGGGGACAGGGGACAATGAGCAGTTCTTC. The encoded protein is CASSEWGTGDNEQFF.

This clonotype was found many times. In nucleotides, the CDR3 is TGCGCCAGCAGCTCCGGACTAGCGGAGACAGATACGCAGTATTTT. This encodes CASSSGLAETDTQYF. The chain carries TRBV5-1 and TRBJ2-3; 10 bases are shared with TRBD2. Germline CDR1 and CDR2: SGHRS and YFSETQ. CDR3 size: 15 residues. The V gene end was trimmed by 3 bases and the J gene end by 3 bases; junction bases not matched to a gene: 4.

The rearrangement uses TRBV12-3 or TRBV12-4 and TRBJ2-7, with D hard to call. This CDR3 region has 15 residues. V was cut by 8 bases and J by 0 bases, with 17 bases left in between. The CDR3 region is CASRSQQATSYEQYF. CDR3 sequence (DNA): TGTGCCAGCCGCAGTCAGCAGGCCACCTCCTACGAGCAGTACTTC.

This clonotype was seen only a few times. V usage is TRBV4-2 and J usage is TRBJ2-3, with TRBD2 matching 8 bases. The CDR3 is 15 amino acids. Germline values: CDR1 LGHNA, CDR2 YNFKEQ. With V trimmed by 6 bases and J by 0 bases, 5 bases remained unmatched. In nucleotides, the CDR3 is TGTGCCAGCAGACTACTAGCGGCTAGCACAGATACGCAGTATTTT. Translating gives CASRLLAASTDTQYF.

This clonotype has a count of ten or more. The chain employs TRBV24-1 and TRBJ1-5; D call uncertain. CDR1 and CDR2 from the germline V gene are KGHDR and SFDVKD. The V end was cut by 0 bases, the J end by 6 bases, with 2 bases between. The CDR3 extends over 12 amino acids. The CDR3: CATSDLGQPQHF. The DNA of the CDR3 is TGTGCCACCAGTGATTTGGGTCAGCCCCAGCATTTT.